Each of the 3 T cell receptor beta chains below was sequenced from the same sample in a study of blood T cell repertoires in COVID-19. Libraries were prepared by immunoSEQ multiplex PCR; TCRdb keeps only in-frame clonotypes and omits some of them. This sample has about 220,000 clones; roughly 84% occur once, and the top ten carry approximately 6.5%. The sequenced material came from PBMCs or T cells enriched from blood (not recorded which). All receptors derive from a woman aged 40 to 49 who had recovered from COVID-19.

This chain joins TRBV5-1 and TRBJ1-1; D perhaps matches TRBD1 (5 bases). Germline V gives CDR1 SGHRS, CDR2 YFSETQ. The CDR3 contains 15 residues. V lost 1 base, J lost 6 bases, and 16 bases lay in between. The CDR3 nucleotides are TGCGCCAGCAGCTTGTACGGCAGGGCTATTGCTGAAGCTTTCTTT. Translating it yields CASSLYGRAIAEAFF.

This chain joins TRBV28 and TRBJ2-3; D perhaps matches TRBD1 (5 bases). The CDR3 totals 13 residues. Germline V gives CDR1 MDHEN, CDR2 SYDVKM. The V end was cut by 7 bases, the J end by 2 bases, with 10 bases between. CDR3 residues: CASNLQATDTQYF. The CDR3 DNA reads as TGTGCCAGCAACCTACAGGCCACAGATACGCAGTATTTT.

This clone showed up just a few times. The chain combines TRBV19 with TRBJ1-2; no definite D call. CDR1 and CDR2 from the germline V gene are LNHDA and SQIVND (reference sequence). CDR3 length equals 14 residues. V lost 7 bases, J lost 2 bases, and 14 bases lay in between. CDR3 nucleotides: TGTGCCAGTATTAACAGCCTGGGCAACTATGGCTACACCTTC. Protein sequence: CASINSLGNYGYTF.